Here is one TCR beta chain with its context. Next came a second PCR, run for about 6 to 12 cycles, which used a sample-barcoded 5' primer along with a J-beta primer mix. Every cDNA was tagged by a template-switch adaptor with 12 random nucleotides. TCRdb passed the 5' RACE reads through MiXCR, listing each CDR3 protein once. The repertoire holds 1.2 million to 1.5 million distinct CDR3 sequences, roughly 64% seen once, with over 6.5% in the top ten. These data belong to a study of blood T cells in healthy people across ages. This receptor was taken from a man younger than 35 in good health. The specimen was blood.

The CDR3 DNA follows: TGTGCCAGCAGTTACTGGGAGCGGGGAAGCACAGATACGCAGTATTTT. It translates to CASSYWERGSTDTQYF. V is TRBV6-6 and J is TRBJ2-3, with 7 bases that match TRBD2. CDR3 length: 16 residues. Trimming at V came to 1 base and at J to 0 bases, leaving 4 bases not matched to a gene. Germline loops: CDR1 MNHNY, CDR2 SVGAGI (reference sequence).